Following are 16 T cell receptor beta chains from one sample sequenced in a study of beta chain features in type 1 diabetes. TCRB transcripts that were expressed got sequenced, as all of the isolated RNA had been reverse transcribed. Using immunoSEQ multiplex PCR, the repertoire was profiled, and TCRdb retains in-frame clones only, with some absent. The sample lists 860,000 or so clones; roughly 17% were seen once. The sequenced sample consisted of naive CD4+ T cells from blood. The receptors come from a woman between 18 and 29 years old in good health.

This clone was counted a few times. The V gene is TRBV19, the J gene TRBJ2-1; the match to TRBD2 covers 12 bases. With V trimmed by 7 bases and J by 4 bases, 8 bases remained unmatched. Germline values: CDR1 LNHDA, CDR2 SQIVND (reference sequence). This CDR3 is 16 amino acids long. CDR3 amino acids: CASTPGGLAGYNEQFF. The CDR3 DNA follows: TGTGCCAGTACACCGGGAGGACTAGCGGGATACAATGAGCAGTTCTTC.

The V call is TRBV29-1, the J call TRBJ2-5; 8 bases line up with TRBD1. The germline gives CDR1 SQVTM, CDR2 ANQGSEA. This CDR3 is 14 amino acids long. CDR3 protein: CSTTRGRLQETQYF. DNA for the CDR3: TGCAGTACAACCAGGGGGCGCTTACAAGAGACCCAGTACTTC.

In its sample, this clone was seen a few times. The chain uses TRBV4-3 and TRBJ2-1, with 15 nucleotides matching TRBD2. Germline CDR1 is LGHNA and CDR2 is YSLEER. V was pared by 1 base and J by 7 bases, with 8 bases of the junction left unmatched. This CDR3 has 18 amino acids. For the CDR3, the DNA is TGCGCCAGCAGCCAAGCCGGGACTAGCGGGAGGCGAGGGAATGAGCAGTTCTTC. Its protein is CASSQAGTSGRRGNEQFF.

This clone was picked up a small number of times. The V gene is TRBV4-1, the J gene TRBJ2-3; 9 bases map to TRBD2. After removal of 3 bases from V and 2 bases from J, the junction contained 3 bases not matched to a gene. The CDR3 is 15 amino acids. Germline CDR1 reads MGHRA; CDR2 reads YSYEKL. In DNA form, the CDR3 reads TGCGCCAGCAGCCAGCTAGCGGGAACCACAGATACGCAGTATTTT. This codes for CASSQLAGTTDTQYF.

V is TRBV2 and J is TRBJ2-5; D may be TRBD2 (5 bases). Germline CDR1 and CDR2: SNHLY and FYNNEI. Deletions cut 4 bases from V and 2 bases from J, with 14 bases between. There are 15 residues in the CDR3. The CDR3 reads CASSGLGGRQETQYF. The CDR3 bases are TGTGCCAGCAGTGGACTCGGAGGTCGACAAGAGACCCAGTACTTC. Supplemented by reference TRBV2 and TRBJ2-5, the full variable domain reads EPEVTQTPSHQVTQMGQEVILRCVPISNHLYFYWYRQILGQKVEFLVSFYNNEISEKSEIFDDQFSVERPDGSNFTLKIRSTKLEDSAMYFCASSGLGGRQETQYFGPGTRLLVL.

The chain has TRBV7-2 and TRBJ2-2; possibly TRBD1 for D (5 bases). Deletions cut 2 bases from V and 6 bases from J, with 13 bases between. Per germline, CDR1 SGHTA and CDR2 FQGNSA. This CDR3 comprises 15 residues. This chain's CDR3 is CASSLLGAVPGELFF. Written as DNA, the CDR3 is TGTGCCAGCAGCTTATTAGGGGCCGTACCCGGGGAGCTGTTTTTT.

The chain has TRBV27 and TRBJ1-5, with 7 nucleotides matching TRBD1. CDR3 length: 15 amino acids. V shed 7 bases and J 4 bases; nucleotides not matched to a gene: 10. CDR1 and CDR2 from the germline V gene are MNHEY and SMNVEV (reference sequence). The CDR3 loop is CASTPFRDSNQPQHF. The CDR3 DNA is TGTGCCAGCACACCCTTCCGGGACAGTAATCAGCCCCAGCATTTT.

There are a few counts of this clone. V is TRBV10-3 and J is TRBJ1-3, with a tentative D call TRBD1 (5 bases). With 3 bases removed from V and 3 bases from J, the gap between germline ends came to 9 bases. The CDR3 runs 14 residues. Germline CDR1 is ENHRY and CDR2 is SYGVKD. The CDR3 nucleotides read TGTGCCATCAGTGAAGCAGGGAGTGGAAACACCATATATTTT. As protein: CAISEAGSGNTIYF.

The V call is TRBV19, the J call TRBJ2-2; 7 nucleotides line up with TRBD1. The CDR3 runs 15 residues. Trimming at V came to 5 bases and at J to 8 bases, leaving 11 bases not matched to a gene. Looked up from germline, CDR1 is LNHDA and CDR2 is SQIVND (reference sequence). Here the CDR3 reads CASSPRQGMSGELFF. CDR3 DNA: TGTGCCAGTAGTCCCCGACAGGGAATGTCTGGGGAGCTGTTTTTT.

The chain couples TRBV5-1 to TRBJ2-7; 8 bases fit TRBD1. The CDR3 has 15 residues. CDR1 SGHRS and CDR2 YFSETQ come from the germline V gene. Losses at the gene ends were 4 bases for V and 3 bases for J; bases not matched to a gene: 9. In nucleotides, the CDR3 is TGCGCCAGCAGCACCTCGGGACAGGAAGACTACGAGCAGTACTTC. As protein: CASSTSGQEDYEQYF.

CDR3: CASSPLADTYEQYF. DNA for the CDR3: TGTGCCAGCAGCCCACTAGCGGACACCTACGAGCAGTACTTC. This rearrangement joins TRBV7-8 to TRBJ2-7, with 8 bases fitting TRBD2. V shed 5 bases, J shed 2 bases, and the junction held 5 bases outside the gene matches. The CDR3 covers 14 residues. CDR1 is SGHVS, CDR2 FQNEAQ, per germline.

This clone was observed a handful of times. The chain has TRBV7-9 and TRBJ2-5, with a weak D call TRBD2 (5 bases). Trimming took off 6 bases at V and 8 bases at J, with 16 bases between the two ends. The CDR3 length is 13 residues. Germline CDR1 reads SEHNR; CDR2 reads FQNEAQ (reference sequence). Here the CDR3 DNA reads TGTGCCAGCAGACCCGAAGAGGGAGAAACCCAGTACTTC. Its translation is CASRPEEGETQYF.

The CDR3: CASTGAGGGPETQYF. The CDR3 DNA sequence: TGTGCCAGCACCGGAGCGGGAGGGGGCCCAGAGACCCAGTACTTC. The V call is TRBV28, the J call TRBJ2-5; 10 positions match TRBD2. The CDR3 extends over 15 amino acids. Trimming removed 7 bases from V and 4 bases from J; junction bases left unmatched: 9. Germline V gene sequence: CDR1 MDHEN, CDR2 SYDVKM.

This rearrangement joins TRBV5-1 to TRBJ2-6; D uncertain. The germline gives CDR1 SGHRS, CDR2 YFSETQ. The CDR3 has 17 amino acids. Trimming removed 1 base from V and 2 bases from J, with 13 bases in between. Written as DNA, the CDR3 is TGCGCCAGCAGCTTGTATAGGAGTGCAGCTGGGGCCAACGTCCTGACTTTC. This gives the protein CASSLYRSAAGANVLTF.

The chain's CDR3 is CASSSHGTSNHNEQFF. As DNA, the CDR3 is TGTGCCAGCAGCTCCCACGGGACTAGCAACCACAATGAGCAGTTCTTC. V usage is TRBV7-2 and J usage is TRBJ2-1; TRBD2 matches 9 bases. The CDR3 is 16 amino acids. CDR1 SGHTA and CDR2 FQGNSA come from the germline V gene. V dropped 4 bases and J dropped 5; count of bases not matched to a gene: 9.

The chain combines TRBV27 with TRBJ1-2; a weak D match, TRBD1 (6 bases). CDR1 is MNHEY and CDR2 is SMNVEV in the germline V gene (reference sequence). The CDR3 spans 15 residues. V was shortened by 5 bases and J by 3 bases, with 16 bases between the two germline ends. CDR3 loop: CASSMRAGADYGYTF. DNA of the CDR3: TGTGCCAGCAGTATGAGGGCAGGGGCTGACTATGGCTACACCTTC.